These 3 T cell receptor beta chains were sequenced from one sample in a study of blood T cell repertoires in COVID-19 (dated by TCRdb to about 2020). Library preparation was by the immunoSEQ multiplex PCR assay. TCRdb mirrors the immuneACCESS table, restricted to in-frame sequences. Some clones are absent from its copies; in checked studies, under half trace to an unresolved V gene, and the reason for the others is unknown. In all, the sample holds tens of thousands of clones, and around nine tenths of those were seen once. The ten largest clones capture 1.5% to 2% of the sample. Sequencing was carried out using peripheral blood. These receptors were obtained from a woman aged 55-69 years with acute or convalescent COVID-19.

CDR3 loop: CASTLGGMNTEAFF. CDR3 in DNA: TGCGCCAGCACCCTGGGGGGAATGAACACTGAAGCTTTCTTT. The chain combines TRBV5-1 with TRBJ1-1; weak D call: TRBD1 (5 bases). The CDR3 has 14 residues. With 6 bases removed from V and 0 bases from J, the gap between germline ends came to 12 bases. Per the germline V gene, CDR1 is SGHRS and CDR2 is YFSETQ.

The rearrangement uses TRBV13 and TRBJ2-1; D is perhaps TRBD1 (5 bases). In germline, CDR1 is PRHDT, CDR2 FYEKMQ (reference sequence). Trimming stripped 1 base from V and 3 bases from J, with 10 bases between. The CDR3 extends over 15 amino acids. CDR3 nucleotides: TGTGCCAGCAGCTTAGCTAGGGGCTTCTACAATGAGCAGTTCTTC. It is translated as CASSLARGFYNEQFF. The entire variable domain, with the rest obtained from reference TRBV13 and TRBJ2-1, is as follows: AAGVIQSPRHLIKEKRETATLKCYPIPRHDTVYWYQQGPGQDPQFLISFYEKMQSDKGSIPDRFSAQQFSDYHSELNMSSLELGDSALYFCASSLARGFYNEQFFGPGTRLTVL.

As to this clone: Germline is not matched at one junction end, which may reflect a read error. This same CDR3 is encoded by further DNA sequences in the sample. The rearrangement uses TRBV10-3 and TRBJ1-1; tentative D call: TRBD1 (5 bases). In germline, CDR1 is ENHRY, CDR2 SYGVKD. The CDR3 spans 13 residues. CDR3 DNA sequence: TGTGCCATCAGTGTGGGGGAGGACACTGAGGCTTTCTTT. Its protein is CAISVGEDTEAFF.